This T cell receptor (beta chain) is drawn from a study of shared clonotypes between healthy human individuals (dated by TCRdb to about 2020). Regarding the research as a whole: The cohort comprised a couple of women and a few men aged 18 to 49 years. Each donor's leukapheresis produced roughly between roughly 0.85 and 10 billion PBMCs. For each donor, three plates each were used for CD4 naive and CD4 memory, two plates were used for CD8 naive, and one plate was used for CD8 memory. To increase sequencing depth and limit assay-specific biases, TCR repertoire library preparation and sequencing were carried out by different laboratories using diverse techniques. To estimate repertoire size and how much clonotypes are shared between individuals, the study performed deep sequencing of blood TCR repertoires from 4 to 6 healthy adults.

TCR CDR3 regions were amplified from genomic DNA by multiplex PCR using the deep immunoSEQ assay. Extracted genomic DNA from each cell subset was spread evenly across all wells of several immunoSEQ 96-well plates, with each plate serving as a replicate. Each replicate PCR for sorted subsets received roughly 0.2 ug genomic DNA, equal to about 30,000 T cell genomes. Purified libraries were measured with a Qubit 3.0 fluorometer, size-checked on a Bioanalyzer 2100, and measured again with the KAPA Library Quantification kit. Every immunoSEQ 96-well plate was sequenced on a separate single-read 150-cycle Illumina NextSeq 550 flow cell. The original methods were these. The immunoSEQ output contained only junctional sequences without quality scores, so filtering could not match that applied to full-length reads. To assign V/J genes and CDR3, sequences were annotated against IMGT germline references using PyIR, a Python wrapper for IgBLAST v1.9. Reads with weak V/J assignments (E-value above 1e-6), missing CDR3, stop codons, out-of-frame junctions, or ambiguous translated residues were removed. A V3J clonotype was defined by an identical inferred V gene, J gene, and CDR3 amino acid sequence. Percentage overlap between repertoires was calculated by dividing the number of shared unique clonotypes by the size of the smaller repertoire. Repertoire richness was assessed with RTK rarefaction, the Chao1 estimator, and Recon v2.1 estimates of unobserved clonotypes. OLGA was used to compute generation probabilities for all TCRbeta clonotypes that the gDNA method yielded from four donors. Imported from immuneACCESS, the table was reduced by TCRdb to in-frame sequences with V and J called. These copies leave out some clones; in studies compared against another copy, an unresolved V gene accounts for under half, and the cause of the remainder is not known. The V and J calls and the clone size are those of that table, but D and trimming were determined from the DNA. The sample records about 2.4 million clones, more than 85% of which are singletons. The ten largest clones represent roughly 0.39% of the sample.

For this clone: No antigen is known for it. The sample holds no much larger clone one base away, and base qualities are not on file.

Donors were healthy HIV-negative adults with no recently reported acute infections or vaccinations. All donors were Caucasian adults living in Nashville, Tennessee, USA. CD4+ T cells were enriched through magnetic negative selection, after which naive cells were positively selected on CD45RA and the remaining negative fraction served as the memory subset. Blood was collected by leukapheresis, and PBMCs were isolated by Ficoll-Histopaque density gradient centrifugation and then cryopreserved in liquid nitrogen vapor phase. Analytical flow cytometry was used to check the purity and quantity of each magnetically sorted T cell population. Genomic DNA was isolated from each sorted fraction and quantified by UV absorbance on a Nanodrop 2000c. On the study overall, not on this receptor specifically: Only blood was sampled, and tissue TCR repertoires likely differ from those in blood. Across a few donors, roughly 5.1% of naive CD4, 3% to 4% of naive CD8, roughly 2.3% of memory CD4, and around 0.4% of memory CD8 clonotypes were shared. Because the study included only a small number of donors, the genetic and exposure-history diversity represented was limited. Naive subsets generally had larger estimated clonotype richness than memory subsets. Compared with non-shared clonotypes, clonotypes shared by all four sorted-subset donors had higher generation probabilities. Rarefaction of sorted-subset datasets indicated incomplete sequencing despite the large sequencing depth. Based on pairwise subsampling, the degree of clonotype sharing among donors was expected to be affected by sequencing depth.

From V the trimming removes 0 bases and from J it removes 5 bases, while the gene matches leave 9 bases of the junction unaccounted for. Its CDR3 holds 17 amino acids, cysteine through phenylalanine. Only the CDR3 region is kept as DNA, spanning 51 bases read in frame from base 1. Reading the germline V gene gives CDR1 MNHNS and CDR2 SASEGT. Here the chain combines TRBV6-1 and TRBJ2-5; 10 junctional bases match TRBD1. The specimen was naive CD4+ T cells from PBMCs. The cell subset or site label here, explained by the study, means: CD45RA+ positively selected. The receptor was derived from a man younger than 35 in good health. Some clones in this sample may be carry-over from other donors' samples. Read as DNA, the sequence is TGTGCCAGCAGTGAAGCGAAGGGACAGGGGCTCATCGAGACCCAGTACTTC. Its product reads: CASSEAKGQGLIETQYF.